This T cell receptor beta chain was recorded in a study of T cell changes during pregnancy in multiple sclerosis. Measured with immunoSEQ multiplex PCR; TCRdb has only the in-frame clones, and not every one. The data show about 66,000 clones, 75% to 95% seen once. The CDR3 has 16 amino acids. Germline values: CDR1 PRHDT, CDR2 FYEKMQ (reference sequence). After removal of 2 bases from V and 4 bases from J, the junction contained 7 bases not matched to a gene. The specimen was CD8+ T cells from peripheral blood mononuclear cells, collected before pregnancy. The rearrangement joins TRBV13 to TRBJ2-3; 9 nucleotides align to TRBD1. The clonotype originates from a female donor with multiple sclerosis, enrolled in a pregnancy study. CDR3: CASSLLGTGSADTQYF. The CDR3 coding sequence is TGTGCCAGCAGCTTACTCGGGACAGGGTCTGCAGATACGCAGTATTTT.